Each of the 32 T cell receptor beta chains below was sequenced from the same sample in a study of spatial heterogeneity in lung cancer. MiXCR, run by TCRdb on the 5' RACE reads, gives a single entry per CDR3 protein. The data show 4,200 or so distinct CDR3 sequences, with 8.8% seen just once and approximately 6.9% held by the top ten. As to time point: sample taken at primary tumor resection. The source material was normal lung tissue next to the tumor, sampled at surgery. These receptors were taken from a female donor with early-stage non-small cell lung cancer.

By proportion, this clonotype is medium-sized. The chain links TRBV7-2 to TRBJ1-1; D remains unclear. CDR1 is SGHTA and CDR2 is FQGNSA in the germline V gene. CDR3 length: 16 residues. Trimming left V 5 bases short and J 1 base short, with 17 bases between. The CDR3 protein is CASSQRPELRNTEAFF. The CDR3 bases are TGTGCCAGCAGCCAAAGACCCGAGCTCAGGAACACTGAAGCTTTCTTT.

By proportion, this clonotype is medium-sized (0.01 to 0.1%). This rearrangement joins TRBV28 to TRBJ2-5, with a tentative D call TRBD2 (6 bases). The CDR3 consists of 14 residues. The germline V gene encodes CDR1 MDHEN and CDR2 SYDVKM. V was pared by 7 bases and J by 4 bases, with 16 bases between. Written as DNA, the CDR3 is TGTGCCAGCACCCTGGGAGGTACGGGAGAGACCCAGTACTTC. Its translation: CASTLGGTGETQYF.

This clonotype was detected ten times or more. The chain joins TRBV3-1 to TRBJ1-5; D may be TRBD1 (6 bases). The germline V gene encodes CDR1 LGHDT and CDR2 YNNKEL (reference sequence). The germline V and J ends were trimmed by 1 base and 4 bases, with 11 bases remaining between them. This CDR3 has 15 residues. CDR3 DNA: TGTGCCAGCAGCCAAGGTCCGGGGGCAAATCAGCCCCAGCATTTT. It translates to CASSQGPGANQPQHF.

This clonotype was detected only a few times. This may arise from a read error, as a much more abundant clone is one base away. V and J are TRBV27 and TRBJ1-1, with 8 bases lining up with TRBD1. The V segment lost 5 bases and the J segment 4 bases; nucleotides outside the gene matches: 18. Germline V CDR1 and CDR2: MNHEY, SMNVEV (reference sequence). The CDR3 is 18 amino acids. The CDR3 DNA sequence: TGTGCCAGCAGTCCCTATATGGCGTCCGGGACAGGAACCACTGAAGCTTTCTTT. Translating gives CASSPYMASGTGTTEAFF.

This clonotype rates as medium-sized. This chain links TRBV23-1 with TRBJ2-7; the match to TRBD2 covers 12 bases. TRBV23-1 is assigned to the ORF class and has an uncertain function. The CDR3 covers 15 residues. J was trimmed by 1 base and V by 6 bases; bases with no gene match: 4. The chain's CDR3 is CASRTSGSASYEQYF. CDR3 nucleotides: TGCGCCAGCAGGACTAGCGGGAGTGCGTCCTACGAGCAGTACTTC.

Sample share makes this clonotype medium-sized. The chain combines TRBV6-5 with TRBJ1-5; 7 positions match TRBD1. J gave up 0 bases and V 5 bases, and 10 bases lay outside the gene matches. The CDR3 has 17 residues. Per germline, CDR1 MNHEY and CDR2 SVGAGI. CDR3 coding DNA: TGTGCCAGCAGTAGGTGGCAGGGGGGGAATAGCAATCAGCCCCAGCATTTT. The encoded protein is CASSRWQGGNSNQPQHF.

In its sample, this clonotype was seen many times. The rearrangement uses TRBV5-5 and TRBJ1-5, with D unclear. There are 13 residues in the CDR3. From germline, CDR1 is SGHKS and CDR2 YYEKEE (reference sequence). Trimming left V 2 bases short and J 2 bases short, with 5 bases between. CDR3 coding DNA: TGTGCCAGCAGCTTTACAGGCAATCAGCCCCAGCATTTT. Protein product: CASSFTGNQPQHF.

This clonotype is medium-sized in the sample. V gene TRBV7-3 combines with J gene TRBJ2-3, with D unclear. V gave up 5 bases and J gave up 4 bases, with 13 bases separating them. Per the germline V gene, CDR1 is SGHTA and CDR2 is FQGTGA. CDR3 size: 14 residues. In DNA form, the CDR3 reads TGTGCCAGCAGCCCTAATTCCCCCCCAGATACGCAGTATTTT. Its translation is CASSPNSPPDTQYF. Complete variable domain (other parts from reference TRBV7-3 and TRBJ2-3): GAGVSQTPSNKVTEKGKYVELRCDPISGHTALYWYRQSLGQGPEFLIYFQGTGAADDSGLPNDRFFAVRPEGSVSTLKIQRTERGDSAVYLCASSPNSPPDTQYFGPGTRLTVL.

This clonotype is medium-sized. The chain employs TRBV19 and TRBJ1-2; 9 bases match TRBD1. With 5 bases clipped from V and 8 bases from J, the junction kept 9 bases outside the gene matches. This CDR3 region has 14 residues. Per the germline V gene, CDR1 is LNHDA and CDR2 is SQIVND (reference sequence). CDR3 loop: CASSLTGGAGGYTF. The CDR3 DNA sequence: TGTGCCAGTAGTCTTACAGGGGGCGCAGGAGGCTACACCTTC.

With respect to this clonotype: Relative to the germline gene, one junction end is altered; a read error may explain this. The rearrangement joins TRBV29-1 to TRBJ2-5; 9 bases line up with TRBD2. This CDR3 is built from 17 residues. CDR1 and CDR2 from the germline V gene are SQVTM and ANQGSEA. CDR3: CGVERAAKREVMETQYF. The CDR3, as DNA: TGCGGCGTTGAAAGGGCCGCGAAGCGGGAGGTAATGGAGACCCAGTACTTC.

This clonotype was seen at least ten times. The rearrangement joins TRBV20-1 to TRBJ2-5; a weak D match, TRBD2 (5 bases). Trimming pared 1 base from V and 8 bases from J, leaving 14 bases between. Germline V lookup: CDR1 DFQATT, CDR2 SNEGSKA (reference sequence). The CDR3 sequence is 13 residues long. The CDR3 spells CSARGASGLTQYF. In nucleotides, the CDR3 is TGCAGTGCTAGAGGGGCGTCCGGACTTACCCAGTACTTC.

This clonotype was picked up many times. This chain joins TRBV7-9 and TRBJ2-3; TRBD1 matches at 9 bases. The CDR3 extends over 16 amino acids. The ends lost 6 bases at V and 4 bases at J; junction bases unmatched: 11. The V gene's germline CDR1 is SEHNR and CDR2 FQNEAQ (reference sequence). CDR3 DNA: TGTGCCAGCAGACACACCCGGGGACAGGGCCCAGATACGCAGTATTTT. Translated, it gives CASRHTRGQGPDTQYF.

This clonotype occurred many times. V is TRBV3-1 and J is TRBJ2-7, with D unresolved. CDR3 length: 13 amino acids. CDR1 and CDR2 from the germline V gene are LGHDT and YNNKEL (reference sequence). Trimming removed 4 bases from V and 5 bases from J, with 12 bases in between. DNA for the CDR3: TGTGCCAGCAGCCCTCGGCCGCCCCACGAGCAGTACTTC. It is translated as CASSPRPPHEQYF.

Judged by abundance, this clonotype is medium-sized. V is TRBV6-5 and J is TRBJ2-5; D is perhaps TRBD2 (6 bases). CDR3 length: 15 amino acids. V lost 2 bases and J lost 1, with 11 bases in between. Germline CDR1 and CDR2: MNHEY and SVGAGI. As DNA, the CDR3 is TGTGCCAGCAGTTACAGGAGGGCCGCCCAAGAGACCCAGTACTTC. Translated, it gives CASSYRRAAQETQYF.

This clonotype was counted many times. The chain has TRBV6-6 and TRBJ2-7; 8 positions match TRBD2. The CDR3 extends over 12 amino acids. With 11 bases clipped from V and 5 bases from J, the junction kept 8 bases outside the gene matches. CDR1 MNHNY and CDR2 SVGAGI come from the germline V gene (reference sequence). CDR3 loop: CASRGGRDEQYF. CDR3 bases: TGTGCCTCCCGGGGGGGGCGGGACGAGCAGTACTTC.

This clonotype ranks as medium-sized. The genes are TRBV7-2 and TRBJ1-5, with TRBD1 matching over 9 bases. V was pared by 5 bases and J by 7 bases, with 0 bases of the junction left unmatched. This CDR3 spans 12 amino acids. The germline CDR1 and CDR2 sequences are SGHTA and FQGNSA. CDR3 amino acids: CASSTGGQPQHF. CDR3 in DNA: TGTGCCAGCAGCACAGGGGGCCAGCCCCAGCATTTT.

This clonotype is labeled medium-sized. An end of the junction does not agree with germline; a read error may underlie this. The chain uses TRBV5-1 and TRBJ2-2; 7 bases agree with TRBD2. There are 17 residues in the CDR3. Germline V gene lookup returns CDR1 SGHRS and CDR2 YFSETQ. The CDR3 bases are TGCGCCGGCAGCTTGGACCCCAGCGGGGCGAACACCGGGGAGCTGTTTTTT. Translation: CAGSLDPSGANTGELFF.

By sample fraction, this clonotype is medium-sized. This chain joins TRBV3-1 and TRBJ2-3, with 12 bases that match TRBD2. The CDR3 is 16 residues long. Trimming took 4 bases from V and 2 from J; bases not matched to a gene: 4. The germline V gene has CDR1 LGHDT and CDR2 YNNKEL (reference sequence). CDR3 amino acids: CASSPTSGGFTDTQYF. CDR3 DNA: TGTGCCAGCAGCCCGACTAGCGGGGGATTCACAGATACGCAGTATTTT.

By sample fraction, this clonotype is medium-sized. The chain carries TRBV14 and TRBJ2-2, with D tentatively TRBD2 (6 bases). This CDR3 region has 15 residues. The V and J ends lost 0 bases and 3 bases respectively, with 8 bases between them. The germline gives CDR1 SGHDN, CDR2 FVKESK. CDR3 bases: TGTGCCAGCAGCCAAGAGTGGAGGGACACCGGGGAGCTGTTTTTT. Protein sequence: CASSQEWRDTGELFF.

This clonotype was counted ten times or more. The V gene is TRBV20-1, the J gene TRBJ1-1; a weak D match, TRBD1 (6 bases). This CDR3 contains 18 residues. The ends were cut back, 0 bases at V and 5 bases at J, with 25 bases in the middle. From germline, CDR1 is DFQATT and CDR2 SNEGSKA (reference sequence). As DNA, the CDR3 is TGCAGTGCTAGAGATTCAGGGGTCGGCTCAAGAGGGGAAACTGAAGCTTTCTTT. Its protein is CSARDSGVGSRGETEAFF.

This clonotype is categorized as medium-sized. The chain combines TRBV2 with TRBJ2-1, with TRBD1 as a possible D gene (6 bases). Germline V gives CDR1 SNHLY, CDR2 FYNNEI. Trimming shortened V by 5 bases and J by 4 bases, and 6 bases separated the two germline ends. The CDR3 loop spans 12 amino acids. This chain's CDR3 is CASSTGYNEQFF. The CDR3 bases are TGTGCCAGCAGTACAGGGTACAATGAGCAGTTCTTC.

This rearrangement joins TRBV30 to TRBJ2-4; 11 positions match TRBD2. This CDR3 spans 14 amino acids. Looked up from germline, CDR1 is GTSNPN and CDR2 is SVGIG (reference sequence). Trimming cost V 2 bases and J 6 bases; bases outside gene matches: 3. The CDR3 region is CAWSLTSGGNIQYF. CDR3 sequence (DNA): TGTGCCTGGAGTTTAACTAGCGGGGGAAACATTCAGTACTTC.

By frequency in the sample, this clonotype is medium-sized. The CDR3 reads CASSIIGNEQFF. The CDR3 region has the DNA TGTGCCAGCAGTATAATTGGCAATGAGCAGTTCTTC. The V call is TRBV27, the J call TRBJ2-1, with unresolved D. The germline gives CDR1 MNHEY, CDR2 SMNVEV (reference sequence). There are 12 residues in the CDR3. The V end lost 5 bases, the J end lost 6 bases, and 8 bases lay between the germline ends.

By frequency in the sample, this clonotype is medium-sized. V is TRBV6-1 and J is TRBJ2-2; 9 bases align to TRBD1. Trimming took 7 bases from V and 5 from J; bases not matched to a gene: 8. The CDR3 covers 15 residues. Germline assignment: CDR1 MNHNS and CDR2 SASEGT. The CDR3 DNA is TGTGCCAGCAACGCGGGACAGGGTGTGACCGGGGAGCTGTTTTTT. It encodes CASNAGQGVTGELFF.

This clonotype occurred many times. The chain recombines TRBV7-2 with TRBJ2-7; D call uncertain. V was pared by 1 base and J by 3 bases, with 4 bases between. CDR1 is SGHTA, CDR2 FQGNSA, per germline. The CDR3 covers 12 residues. The CDR3 protein is CASSLGRYEQYF. The CDR3 nucleotides are TGTGCCAGCAGCTTAGGGCGCTACGAGCAGTACTTC.

This clonotype is labeled as medium-sized. The V gene is TRBV7-2, the J gene TRBJ2-3; 8 nucleotides line up with TRBD2. The CDR3 spans 16 residues. Germline CDR1 is SGHTA and CDR2 is FQGNSA. J lost 4 bases, V lost 5 bases, and 11 bases had no gene match. CDR3: CASSPRTSGGADTQYF. Here the CDR3 DNA reads TGTGCCAGCAGCCCACGTACTAGCGGAGGGGCAGATACGCAGTATTTT.

This clonotype is classed as medium-sized. This chain links TRBV5-6 with TRBJ2-3, with a tentative D call TRBD2 (5 bases). Germline CDR1 is SGHDT and CDR2 is YYEEEE. The CDR3 runs 15 residues. V lost 1 base and J 0 bases, leaving 9 bases between the germline ends. The CDR3 bases are TGTGCCAGCAGCTTGAATGGCGGGAGCACAGATACGCAGTATTTT. Translating it yields CASSLNGGSTDTQYF.

By proportion, this clonotype is medium-sized (0.01 to 0.1%). This rearrangement joins TRBV18 to TRBJ1-5; a weak D match, TRBD1 (5 bases). Trimming removed 2 bases at V and 5 bases at J, with 13 bases between. CDR1 is KGHSH and CDR2 is LQKENI in the germline V gene. This CDR3 contains 15 residues. The CDR3 loop is CASSPSKGAYQPQHF. The DNA of the CDR3 is TGTGCCAGCTCACCATCTAAAGGGGCATATCAGCCCCAGCATTTT.

This clonotype is labeled medium-sized (0.01 to 0.1%). CDR3 nucleotides: TGTGCCAGCAGTAGGTCTAGCAATCAGCCCCAGCATTTT. Translating gives CASSRSSNQPQHF. The chain couples TRBV27 to TRBJ1-5; D gene uncertain. Trimming stripped 5 bases from V and 0 bases from J, with 5 bases between. Germline assignment: CDR1 MNHEY and CDR2 SMNVEV (reference sequence). This CDR3 has 13 residues.

In the case of this clonotype: As the CDR3 is not closed by the conserved phenylalanine or tryptophan, this likely results from a read error. The rearrangement links TRBV12-3 or TRBV12-4 to TRBJ1-2, with unresolved D. V was pared by 3 bases and J by 2 bases, with 10 bases between. This CDR3 spans 14 amino acids. CDR3 DNA: TGTGCCAGCAGTTTTGACACTTTAAACTATGGCTACACCTGC. This codes for CASSFDTLNYGYTC.

In this sample, this clonotype is medium-sized (0.01 to 0.1%). V usage is TRBV12-3 or TRBV12-4 and J usage is TRBJ1-5; unclear D gene. Trimming left V 3 bases short and J 5 bases short, with 8 bases between. CDR3 size: 13 residues. In nucleotides, the CDR3 is TGTGCCAGCAGTTTGTCGGCGGATCAGCCCCAGCATTTT. It is translated as CASSLSADQPQHF.

This sequence joins TRBV29-1 and TRBJ1-1; no firm D call. CDR3 length: 14 amino acids. From germline, CDR1 is SQVTM and CDR2 ANQGSEA. Trimming stripped 7 bases from V and 2 bases from J, with 17 bases between. DNA for the CDR3: TGCAGCGCCAACCGGGTCCTAACTAACACTGAAGCTTTCTTT. Residues: CSANRVLTNTEAFF. Drawing the rest from reference TRBV29-1 and TRBJ1-1, the complete variable domain is SAVISQKPSRDICQRGTSLTIQCQVDSQVTMMFWYRQQPGQSLTLIATANQGSEATYESGFVIDKFPISRPNLTFSTLTVSNMSPEDSSIYLCSANRVLTNTEAFFGQGTRLTVV.